These T cell receptor beta chains were read from a single sample in a study of neurological immune-mediated disorders. TCRdb independently ran MiXCR on the 5' RACE reads; one entry per CDR3 protein. This table has approximately 50,000 distinct CDR3 sequences, 7.5% to 9.5% appearing once. Input material: PBMCs. Source of these receptors: a woman in her 40s in good health. CDR3s include the opening cysteine and the closing phenylalanine or tryptophan. D genes are given only for firm matches. Expanded clones are given a class, and other clones once, few, many or no size at all.

D gene	V gene	clone size	J gene	CDR3 DNA	CDR3 protein
TRBD1	TRBV7-9	many	TRBJ1-4	TGTGCCAGCAGCTTAGGGACAGGGGCTGAAAAACTGTTTTTT	CASSLGTGAEKLFF
NA	TRBV7-8	many	TRBJ1-5	TGTGCCAGCAGCTTAGTGCGGAGCGAGAAGCCCCAGCATTTT	CASSLVRSEKPQHF
TRBD1	TRBV24-1	many	TRBJ1-5	TGTGCCACCAGTGAACATACAGGGGACCAGCCCCAGCATTTT	CATSEHTGDQPQHF
TRBD1	TRBV20-1	many	TRBJ2-2	TGCAGTGCGTACCTGCCAGGGGGGAACACCGGGGAGCTGTTTTTT	CSAYLPGGNTGELFF
NA	TRBV7-2	many	TRBJ2-3	TGTGCCAGCCTCGCTTTCGGCGGGGAAGTGAATACGCAGTATTTT	CASLAFGGEVNTQYF
NA	TRBV7-7	many	TRBJ2-7	TGTGCTAGCAGCTTATTTGAGGGATACGAGCAGTACTTC	CASSLFEGYEQYF
NA	TRBV5-1	many	TRBJ1-1	TGCGCCAGCAGCTGGACAGCCATGAACACTGAAGCTTTCTTT	CASSWTAMNTEAFF
TRBD1	TRBV6-2/TRBV6-3	NA	TRBJ1-2	TGTGCCAGCAGTTACCAGGGGGCGCGAGGCTACACCTTC	CASSYQGARGYTF
TRBD1	TRBV7-2	many	TRBJ1-5	TGTGCCAGCAGCTTAGTTTGGAGGGGGCATCAGCCCCAGCATTTT	CASSLVWRGHQPQHF
NA	TRBV5-1	many	TRBJ1-5	TGCGCCAGCAGCTTCGGAGATAGCAATCAGCCCCAGCATTTT	CASSFGDSNQPQHF
NA	TRBV5-5	many	TRBJ1-2	TGTGCCAGCAGCTTAGGGATCCGGGGGTCCTTC	CASSLGIRGSF
TRBD2	TRBV7-9	many	TRBJ2-3	TGTGCCAGCAGCAGAGGACTAGCGGGGGGAAGCACAGATACGCAGTATTTT	CASSRGLAGGSTDTQYF
NA	TRBV20-1	many	TRBJ2-7	TGCAGTGCTAGGGAGTGGGCAGGGTCAGCCAACGAGCAGTACTTC	CSAREWAGSANEQYF
NA	TRBV6-2/TRBV6-3	many	TRBJ1-2	TGTGCTACACGACGGCCAGTAGCTCCTAACTATGGCTACACCTTC	CATRRPVAPNYGYTF
NA	TRBV19	many	TRBJ1-1	TGTGCCAGTAGTATGGGGGCTCTGGTCACTGAAGCTTTCTTT	CASSMGALVTEAFF
NA	TRBV5-1	many	TRBJ2-4	TGCGCCAGCAGCCCGAGTCCTTCTTACATCATTCAGTACTTC	CASSPSPSYIIQYF
NA	TRBV10-1	many	TRBJ2-7	TGCGCCAGCAGTGATGGGGAACCCTACGAGCAGTACTTC	CASSDGEPYEQYF
TRBD1	TRBV29-1	many	TRBJ2-3	TGCAGCGTCAGGGGGAGAGGGACAGATACGCAGTATTTT	CSVRGRGTDTQYF
NA	TRBV20-1	NA	TRBJ2-3	TGCAGTGCTCTTCCGAGTGTGAGGGAGAGCACAGATACGCAGTATTTT	CSALPSVRESTDTQYF
NA	TRBV7-2	many	TRBJ2-7	TGTGCCAGCAGCTTACCGGGGACGGGCGAGCAGTACTTC	CASSLPGTGEQYF
TRBD2	TRBV5-1	many	TRBJ2-3	TGCGCCAGCAGCAATGCGGGGGGTTACACAGATACGCAGTATTTT	CASSNAGGYTDTQYF
NA	TRBV19	many	TRBJ2-6	TGTGCCAGTAGTATAACCAGTTCTGGGGCCAACGTCCTGACTTTC	CASSITSSGANVLTF